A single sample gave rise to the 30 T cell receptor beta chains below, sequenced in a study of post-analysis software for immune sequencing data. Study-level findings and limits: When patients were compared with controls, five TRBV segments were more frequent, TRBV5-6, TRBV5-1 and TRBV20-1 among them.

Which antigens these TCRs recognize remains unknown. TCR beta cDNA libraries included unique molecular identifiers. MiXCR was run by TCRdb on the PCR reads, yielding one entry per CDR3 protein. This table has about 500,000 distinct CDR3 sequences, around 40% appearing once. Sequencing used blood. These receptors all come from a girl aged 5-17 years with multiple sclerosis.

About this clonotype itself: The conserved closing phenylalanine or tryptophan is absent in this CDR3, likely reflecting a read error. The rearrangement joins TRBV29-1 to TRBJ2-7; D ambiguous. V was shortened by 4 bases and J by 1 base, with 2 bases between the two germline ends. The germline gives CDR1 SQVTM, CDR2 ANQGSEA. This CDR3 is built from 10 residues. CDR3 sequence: CSVGSYEQYS. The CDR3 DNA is TGCAGCGTTGGGTCCTACGAGCAGTACTCC.

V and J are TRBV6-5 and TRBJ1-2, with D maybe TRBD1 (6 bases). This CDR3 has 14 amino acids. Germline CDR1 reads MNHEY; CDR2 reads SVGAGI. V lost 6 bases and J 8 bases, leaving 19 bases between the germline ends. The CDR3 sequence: CASSPSGVARGYTF. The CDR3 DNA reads TGTGCCAGCAGCCCCTCAGGGGTAGCAAGGGGCTACACCTTC.

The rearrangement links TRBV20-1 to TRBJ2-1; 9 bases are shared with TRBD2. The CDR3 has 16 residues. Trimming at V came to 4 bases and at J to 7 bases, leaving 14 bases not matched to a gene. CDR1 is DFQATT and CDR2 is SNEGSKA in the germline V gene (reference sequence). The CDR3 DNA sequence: TGCAGTGCTATGGGCGGGAGGGCCGCTTCTACAAATGAGCAGTTCTTC. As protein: CSAMGGRAASTNEQFF.

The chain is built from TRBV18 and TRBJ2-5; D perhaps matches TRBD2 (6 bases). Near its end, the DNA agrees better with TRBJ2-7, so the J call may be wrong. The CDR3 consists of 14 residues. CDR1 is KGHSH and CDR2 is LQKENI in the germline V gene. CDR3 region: CASSPASENNEQYF. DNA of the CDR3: TGTGCCAGCTCACCGGCTAGCGAAAACAACGAGCAGTACTTC.

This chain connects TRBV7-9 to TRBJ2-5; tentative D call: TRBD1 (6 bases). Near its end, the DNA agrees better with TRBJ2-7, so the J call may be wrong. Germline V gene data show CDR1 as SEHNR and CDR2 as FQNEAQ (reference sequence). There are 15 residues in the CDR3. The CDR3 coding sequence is TGTGCCAGCAGCTTATGGGGACATGGGATATACGAGCAGTACTTC. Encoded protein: CASSLWGHGIYEQYF.

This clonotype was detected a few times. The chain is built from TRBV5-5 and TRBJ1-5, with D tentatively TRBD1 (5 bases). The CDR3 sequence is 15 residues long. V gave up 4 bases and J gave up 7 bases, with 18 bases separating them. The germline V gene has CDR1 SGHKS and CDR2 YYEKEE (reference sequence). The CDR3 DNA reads TGTGCCAGCAGCGTCGGGACGGGATGGGGGCAGCCCCAGCATTTT. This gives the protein CASSVGTGWGQPQHF.

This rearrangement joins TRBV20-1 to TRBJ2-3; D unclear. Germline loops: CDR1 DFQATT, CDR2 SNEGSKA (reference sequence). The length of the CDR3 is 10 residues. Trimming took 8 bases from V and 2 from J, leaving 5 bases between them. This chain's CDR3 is CSPFTDTQYF. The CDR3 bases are TGCAGTCCTTTCACAGATACGCAGTATTTT.

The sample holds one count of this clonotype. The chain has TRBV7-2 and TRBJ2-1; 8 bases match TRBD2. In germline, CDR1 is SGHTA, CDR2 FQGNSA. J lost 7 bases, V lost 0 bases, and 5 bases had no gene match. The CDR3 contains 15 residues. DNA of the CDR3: TGTGCCAGCAGCTTAGCGGGACTAGTTATTAATGAGCAGTTCTTC. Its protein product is CASSLAGLVINEQFF.

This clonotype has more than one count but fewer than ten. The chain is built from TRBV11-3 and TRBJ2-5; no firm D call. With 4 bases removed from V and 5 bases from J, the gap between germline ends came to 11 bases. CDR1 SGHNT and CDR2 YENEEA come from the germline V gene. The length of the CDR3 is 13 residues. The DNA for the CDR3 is TGTGCCAGCAGCTCAGACCCGGGCGAGACCCAGTACTTC. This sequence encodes CASSSDPGETQYF.

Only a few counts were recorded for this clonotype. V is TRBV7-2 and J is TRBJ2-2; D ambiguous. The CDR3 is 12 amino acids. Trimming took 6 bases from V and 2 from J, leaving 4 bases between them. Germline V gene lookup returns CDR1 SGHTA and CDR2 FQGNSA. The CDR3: CASSSNTGELFF. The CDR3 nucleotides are TGTGCCAGCAGTTCTAACACCGGGGAGCTGTTTTTT.

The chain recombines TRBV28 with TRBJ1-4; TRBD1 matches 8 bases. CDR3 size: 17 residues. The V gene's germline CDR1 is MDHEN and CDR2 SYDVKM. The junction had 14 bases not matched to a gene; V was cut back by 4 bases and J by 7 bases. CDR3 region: CASSSPICRGRGEKLFF. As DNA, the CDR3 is TGTGCCAGCAGTTCGCCAATCTGCAGGGGGCGCGGTGAAAAACTGTTTTTT.

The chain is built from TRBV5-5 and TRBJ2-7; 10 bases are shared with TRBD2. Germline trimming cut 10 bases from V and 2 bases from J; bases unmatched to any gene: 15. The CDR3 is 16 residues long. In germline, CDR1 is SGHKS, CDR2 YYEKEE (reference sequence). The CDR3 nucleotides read TGTGCCGGCGATCGGGACGTGCTAGCGGGAGCCTACGAGCAGTACTTC. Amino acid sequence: CAGDRDVLAGAYEQYF.

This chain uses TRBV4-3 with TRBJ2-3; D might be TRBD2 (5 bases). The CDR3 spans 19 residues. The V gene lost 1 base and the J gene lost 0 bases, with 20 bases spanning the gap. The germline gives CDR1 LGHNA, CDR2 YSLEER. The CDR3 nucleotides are TGCGCCAGCAGCCAAGGTGTAGGCCGGGATAAAGTAAGCACAGATACGCAGTATTTT. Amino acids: CASSQGVGRDKVSTDTQYF.

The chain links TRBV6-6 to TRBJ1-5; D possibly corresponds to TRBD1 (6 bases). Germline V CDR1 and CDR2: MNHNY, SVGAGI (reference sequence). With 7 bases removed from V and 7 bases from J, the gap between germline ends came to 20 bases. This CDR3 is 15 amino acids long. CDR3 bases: TGTGCCAGCACCAACCTTCAGGGGAGGTGGCAGCCCCAGCATTTT. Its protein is CASTNLQGRWQPQHF.

CDR3 nucleotide sequence: TGTGCCACCTCTTACACTAGCGGCGCCTACGAGCAGTACTTC. Translated: CATSYTSGAYEQYF. The rearrangement uses TRBV6-2 or TRBV6-3 and TRBJ2-7; 8 bases match TRBD2. J was trimmed by 2 bases and V by 10 bases; bases with no gene match: 10. Germline V lookup: CDR1 MNHEY, CDR2 SVGEGT. This CDR3 spans 14 amino acids.

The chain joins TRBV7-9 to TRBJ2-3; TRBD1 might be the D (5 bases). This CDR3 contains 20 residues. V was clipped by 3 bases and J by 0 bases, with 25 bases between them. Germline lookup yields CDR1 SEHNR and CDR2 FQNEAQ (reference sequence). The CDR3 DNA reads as TGTGCCAGCAGCTTTTTCCCCATCCGGACACGCTCAACTAGCACAGATACGCAGTATTTT. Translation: CASSFFPIRTRSTSTDTQYF.

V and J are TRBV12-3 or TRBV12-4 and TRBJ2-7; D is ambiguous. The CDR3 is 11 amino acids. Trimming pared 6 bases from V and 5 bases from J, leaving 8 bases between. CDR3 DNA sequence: TGTGCCAGCAGCCGCTGGGACGAGCAGTACTTC. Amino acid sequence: CASSRWDEQYF.

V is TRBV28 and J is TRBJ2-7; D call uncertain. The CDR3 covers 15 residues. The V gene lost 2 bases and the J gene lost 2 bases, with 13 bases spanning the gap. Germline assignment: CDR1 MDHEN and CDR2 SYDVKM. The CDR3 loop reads CASSLAKFTPYEQYF. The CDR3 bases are TGTGCCAGCAGTTTAGCAAAGTTCACCCCCTACGAGCAGTACTTC.

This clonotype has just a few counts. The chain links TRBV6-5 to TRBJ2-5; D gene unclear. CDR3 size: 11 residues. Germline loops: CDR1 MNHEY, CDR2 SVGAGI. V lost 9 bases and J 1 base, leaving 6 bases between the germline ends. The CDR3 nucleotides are TGTGCCAGTACAGCCCAAGAGACCCAGTACTTC. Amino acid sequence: CASTAQETQYF.

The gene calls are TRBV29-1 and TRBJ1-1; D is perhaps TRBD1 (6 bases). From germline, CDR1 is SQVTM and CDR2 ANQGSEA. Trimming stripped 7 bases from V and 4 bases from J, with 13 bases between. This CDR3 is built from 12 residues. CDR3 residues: CSGSETGTEAFF. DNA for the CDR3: TGCAGCGGATCCGAGACAGGCACTGAAGCTTTCTTT.

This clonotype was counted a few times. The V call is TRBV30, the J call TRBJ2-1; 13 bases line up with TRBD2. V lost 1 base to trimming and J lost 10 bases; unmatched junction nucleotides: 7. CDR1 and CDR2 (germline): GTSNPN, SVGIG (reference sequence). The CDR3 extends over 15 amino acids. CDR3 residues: CAWSAGLAGVVEQFF. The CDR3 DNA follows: TGTGCCTGGAGTGCTGGACTAGCGGGAGTAGTAGAGCAGTTCTTC.

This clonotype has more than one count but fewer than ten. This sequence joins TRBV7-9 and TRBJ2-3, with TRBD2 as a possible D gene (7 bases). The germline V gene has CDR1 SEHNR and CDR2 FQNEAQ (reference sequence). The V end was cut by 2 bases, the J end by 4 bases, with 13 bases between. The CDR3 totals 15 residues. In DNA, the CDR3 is TGTGCCAGCAGCTTATCCGGGGGGCGCCCAGATACGCAGTATTTT. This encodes CASSLSGGRPDTQYF.

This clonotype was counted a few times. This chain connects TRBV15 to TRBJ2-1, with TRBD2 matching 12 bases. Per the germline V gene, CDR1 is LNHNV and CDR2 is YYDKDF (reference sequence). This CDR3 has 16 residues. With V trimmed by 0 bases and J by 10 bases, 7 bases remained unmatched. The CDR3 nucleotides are TGTGCCACCAGCAGAGAACCGGGGACTAGCGGGCGAGAGCAGTTCTTC. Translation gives CATSREPGTSGREQFF.

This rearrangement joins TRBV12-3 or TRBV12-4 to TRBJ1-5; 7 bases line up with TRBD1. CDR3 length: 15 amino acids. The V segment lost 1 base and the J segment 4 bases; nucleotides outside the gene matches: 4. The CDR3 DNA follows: TGTGCCAGCAGTTTAGGAGGGACAGTAAATCAGCCCCAGCATTTT. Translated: CASSLGGTVNQPQHF.

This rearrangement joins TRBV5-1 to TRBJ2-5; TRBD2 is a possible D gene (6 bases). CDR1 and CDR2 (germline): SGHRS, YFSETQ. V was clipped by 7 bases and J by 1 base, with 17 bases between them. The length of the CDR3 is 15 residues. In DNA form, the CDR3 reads TGCGCCAGCGCCCAAAACTCCGGGGGCCAAGAGACCCAGTACTTC. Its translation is CASAQNSGGQETQYF.

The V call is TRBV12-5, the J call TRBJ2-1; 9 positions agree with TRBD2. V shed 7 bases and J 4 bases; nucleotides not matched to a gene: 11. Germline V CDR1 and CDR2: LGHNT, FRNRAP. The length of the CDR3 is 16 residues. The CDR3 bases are TGTGCTAGTGCCCCGACTAGCGGCACTAGGTACAATGAGCAGTTCTTC. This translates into CASAPTSGTRYNEQFF.

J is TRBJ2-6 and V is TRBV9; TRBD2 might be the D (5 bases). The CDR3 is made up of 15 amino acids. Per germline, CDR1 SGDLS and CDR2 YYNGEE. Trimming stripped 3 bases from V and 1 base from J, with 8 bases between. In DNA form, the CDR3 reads TGTGCCAGCAGCGCGGACTCATCTGGGGCCAACGTCCTGACTTTC. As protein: CASSADSSGANVLTF.

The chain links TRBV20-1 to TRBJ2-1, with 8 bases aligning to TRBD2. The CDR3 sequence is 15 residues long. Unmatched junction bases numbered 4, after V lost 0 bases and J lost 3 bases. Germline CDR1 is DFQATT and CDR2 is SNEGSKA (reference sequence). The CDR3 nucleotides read TGCAGTGCTAGAGATCTCGGGGGGGGCTACAATGAGCAGTTCTTC. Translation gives CSARDLGGGYNEQFF.

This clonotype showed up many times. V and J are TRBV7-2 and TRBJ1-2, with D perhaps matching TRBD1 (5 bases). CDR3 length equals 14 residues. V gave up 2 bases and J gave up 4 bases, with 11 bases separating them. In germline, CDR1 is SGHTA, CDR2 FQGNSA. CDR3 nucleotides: TGTGCCAGCAGCTTATCAGGGTCTGTCTATGGCTACACCTTC. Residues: CASSLSGSVYGYTF.

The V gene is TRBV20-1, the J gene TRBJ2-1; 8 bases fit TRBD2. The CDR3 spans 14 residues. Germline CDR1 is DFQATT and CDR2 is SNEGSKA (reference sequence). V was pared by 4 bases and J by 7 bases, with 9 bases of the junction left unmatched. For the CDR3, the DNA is TGCAGTGCTACCGGGACTAGGGCCATTAATGAGCAGTTCTTC. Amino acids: CSATGTRAINEQFF.